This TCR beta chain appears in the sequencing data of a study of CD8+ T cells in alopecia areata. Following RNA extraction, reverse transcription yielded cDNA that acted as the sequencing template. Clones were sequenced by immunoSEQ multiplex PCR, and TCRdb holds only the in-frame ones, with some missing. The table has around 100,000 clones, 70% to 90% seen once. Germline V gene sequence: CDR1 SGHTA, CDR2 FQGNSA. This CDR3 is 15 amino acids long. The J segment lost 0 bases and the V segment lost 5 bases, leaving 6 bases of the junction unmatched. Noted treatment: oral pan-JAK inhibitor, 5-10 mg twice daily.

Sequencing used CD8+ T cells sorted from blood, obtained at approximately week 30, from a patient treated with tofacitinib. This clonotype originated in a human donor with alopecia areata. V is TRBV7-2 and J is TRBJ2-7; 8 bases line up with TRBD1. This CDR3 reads CASSLGQASSYEQYF. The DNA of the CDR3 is TGTGCCAGCAGCCTGGGACAGGCGAGCTCCTACGAGCAGTACTTC.